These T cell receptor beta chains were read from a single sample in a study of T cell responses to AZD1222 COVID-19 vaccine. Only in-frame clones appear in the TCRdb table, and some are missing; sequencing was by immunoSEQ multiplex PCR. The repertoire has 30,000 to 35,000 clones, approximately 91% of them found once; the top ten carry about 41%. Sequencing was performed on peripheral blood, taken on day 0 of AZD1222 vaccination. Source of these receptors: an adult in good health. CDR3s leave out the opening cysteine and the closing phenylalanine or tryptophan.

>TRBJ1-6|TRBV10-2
ASLEGRGNSPLH
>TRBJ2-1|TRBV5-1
ASSSGLAGGQEPNEQF
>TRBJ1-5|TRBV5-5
ASRPYPGTGHQPQH
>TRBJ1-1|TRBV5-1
ASSSDRHPSTEAF
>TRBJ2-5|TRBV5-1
ASSSRWETQY
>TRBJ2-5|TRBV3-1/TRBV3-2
ASSQVARSQETQY
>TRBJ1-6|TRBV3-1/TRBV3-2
ASSQVWGANSPLH
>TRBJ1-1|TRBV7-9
ATTANTEAF
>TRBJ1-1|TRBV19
ASSIPPRQPYTEAF
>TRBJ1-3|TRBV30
AWSQHSGNTIY
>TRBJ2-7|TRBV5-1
ASSWTSGLTYEQY
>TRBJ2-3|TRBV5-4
ASSLVGTSTDTQY
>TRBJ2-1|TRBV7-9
ASSPDLRVLGNEQF
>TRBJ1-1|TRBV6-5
ASRTGRSMNTEAF
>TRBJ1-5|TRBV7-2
ASSPGPDSNQPQH
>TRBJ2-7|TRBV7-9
ASSQLTYEQY
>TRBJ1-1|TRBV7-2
ASSSSSSMNTEAF
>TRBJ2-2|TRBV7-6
ASSPRGAGGTGELF
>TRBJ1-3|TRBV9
ASSATVSGNTIY
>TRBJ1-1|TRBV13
ASSLFNGQTEAF
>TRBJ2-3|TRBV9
ASSERGMYTDTQY
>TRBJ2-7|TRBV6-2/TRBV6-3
ASSRTIYEQY
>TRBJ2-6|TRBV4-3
ASSQGTGGAGANVLT
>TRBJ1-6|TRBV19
ASSIIQQSSYNSPLH
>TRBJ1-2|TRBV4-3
ASSRDTGGNYGYT
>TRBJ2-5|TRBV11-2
ASSLAGASGGQETQY
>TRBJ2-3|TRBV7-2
ASSLGLGGGASTDTQY
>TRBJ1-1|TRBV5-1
ASSSSRGSMNTEAF
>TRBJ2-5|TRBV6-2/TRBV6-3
ASSYSRETQY
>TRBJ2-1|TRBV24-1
ATSGWTSGGAWYNEQF
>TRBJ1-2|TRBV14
ASSPQTGLNYGYT
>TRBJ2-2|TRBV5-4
ASSWGKPNTGELF
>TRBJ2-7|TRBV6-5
ASSPRTGGFEQY
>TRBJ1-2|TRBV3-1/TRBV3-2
ASSQGPDANYGYT
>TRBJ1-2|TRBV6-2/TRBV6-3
ASSPGGILIT
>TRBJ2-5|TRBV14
ASSHSRWAETQY
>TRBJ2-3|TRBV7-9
ASSSLGGALTDTQY
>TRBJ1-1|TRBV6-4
ASSSTQGAAF
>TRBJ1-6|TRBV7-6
ASSLARDSRNSYNSPLH
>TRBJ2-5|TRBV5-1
ASSLSSGGQETQY
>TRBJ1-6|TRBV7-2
ASSLFSSLLNSPLH
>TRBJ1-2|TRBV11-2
ASSLDPGRYGYT
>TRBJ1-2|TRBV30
AWSLQGNNYGYT
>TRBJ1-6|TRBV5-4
ASSLGAGGINSPLH